Below, 8 T cell receptor beta chains from the same sample are listed, as sequenced in a study of cytotoxic CD8 clonotypes in ibrutinib-treated CLL. The assay was immunoSEQ multiplex PCR, and TCRdb's table has in-frame clones only and misses some. The repertoire has 250,000 to 350,000 clones, less than 85% of them found once; the top ten carry about 6%. The specimen was PBMCs, collected at disease progression, from a patient treated with ibrutinib. The receptors were sampled from a human donor with chronic lymphocytic leukemia.

J is TRBJ2-1 and V is TRBV7-2; the match to TRBD2 covers 7 bases. The V gene end was trimmed by 5 bases and the J gene end by 5 bases; junction bases not matched to a gene: 18. Germline values: CDR1 SGHTA, CDR2 FQGNSA. The length of the CDR3 is 18 residues. CDR3 loop: CASSKRLSGTTRHNEQFF. The DNA of the CDR3 is TGTGCCAGCAGCAAAAGACTGTCCGGGACTACAAGACACAATGAGCAGTTCTTC.

The table lists this clone with a few counts. The CDR3 protein is CASSPIPVGFF. In nucleotides, the CDR3 is TGTGCCAGCTCACCGATACCGGTGGGTTTCTTT. V usage is TRBV18 and J usage is TRBJ1-1; D is undetermined. In germline, CDR1 is KGHSH, CDR2 LQKENI. The CDR3 totals 11 residues. V was trimmed by 3 bases and J by 13 bases, leaving 12 bases between them. The complete variable domain, with remaining parts taken from reference TRBV18 and TRBJ1-1, reads NAGVMQNPRHLVRRRGQEARLRCSPMKGHSHVYWYRQLPEEGLKFMVYLQKENIIDESGMPKERFSAEFPKEGPSILRIQQVVRGDSAAYFCASSPIPVGFFGQGTRLTVV.

This rearrangement joins TRBV6-5 to TRBJ1-2; possible D gene TRBD1, 5 bases. CDR3 length: 12 residues. V shed 6 bases and J shed 7 bases, with 12 bases lying between them. Germline CDR1 is MNHEY and CDR2 is SVGAGI. In nucleotides, the CDR3 is TGTGCCAGCAGGAAGCAGGGTATTGGCTACACCTTC. Protein: CASRKQGIGYTF.

The chain joins TRBV19 to TRBJ1-5, with 9 nucleotides matching TRBD1. V lost 7 bases, J lost 5 bases, and 6 bases stayed unmatched. This CDR3 is built from 14 residues. CDR1 is LNHDA, CDR2 SQIVND, per germline (reference sequence). The CDR3 is CASNHDRGDQPQHF. The DNA of the CDR3 is TGTGCCAGTAATCACGACAGGGGGGATCAGCCCCAGCATTTT.

The rearrangement uses TRBV7-2 and TRBJ2-6; D unresolved. Germline CDR1 reads SGHTA; CDR2 reads FQGNSA. Trimming pared 3 bases from V and 0 bases from J, leaving 6 bases between. The CDR3 runs to 15 residues. Here the CDR3 DNA reads TGTGCCAGCAGCTTCGACTTCTCTGGGGCCAACGTCCTGACTTTC. Encoded protein: CASSFDFSGANVLTF.

The genes are TRBV9 and TRBJ1-1, with 7 bases aligning to TRBD1. Per the germline V gene, CDR1 is SGDLS and CDR2 is YYNGEE. The V and J ends lost 0 bases and 3 bases, in that order; junction bases with no gene match: 5. There are 15 residues in the CDR3. CDR3 in DNA: TGTGCCAGCAGCGTAGACCCTACAGGGGACACTGAAGCTTTCTTT. As protein: CASSVDPTGDTEAFF.

J is TRBJ2-7 and V is TRBV27; D ambiguous. Germline V gene lookup returns CDR1 MNHEY and CDR2 SMNVEV (reference sequence). This CDR3 comprises 13 residues. Trimming took 6 bases from V and 0 from J, leaving 9 bases between them. The CDR3 sequence is CASSRLYSYEQYF. CDR3 nucleotide sequence: TGTGCCAGCAGCCGACTGTACTCCTACGAGCAGTACTTC.

The chain is built from TRBV2 and TRBJ2-1, with a tentative D call TRBD1 (6 bases). This CDR3 is 16 amino acids long. CDR1 and CDR2 (germline): SNHLY, FYNNEI. Trimming shortened V by 4 bases and J by 0 bases, and 13 bases separated the two germline ends. CDR3 sequence: CASSVGTPLSYNEQFF. In DNA, the CDR3 is TGTGCCAGCAGTGTAGGGACACCCCTCTCCTACAATGAGCAGTTCTTC.